Each of the 30 T cell receptor beta chains below was sequenced from the same sample in a study of shared clonotypes between healthy human individuals. Positively selected for CCR7, the CD45RO-negative cells used as naive CD8 cells excluded terminally differentiated effector memory CD45RA+ cells. The data were produced by immunoSEQ multiplex PCR, yet TCRdb's version contains in-frame clones alone and is incomplete. In the table there are about 2.2 million clones, 90% to 95% of which are singletons. Sequencing was done on a sample of naive CD8+ T cells from PBMCs. These receptors were collected from a man in his late teens or twenties in good health. Some clones in this sample may be carry-over from other donors' samples.

The J gene is TRBJ2-3, the V gene TRBV5-8; no clear D gene. Trimming left V 0 bases short and J 2 bases short, with 10 bases between. In germline, CDR1 is SGHTS, CDR2 YDEGEE. The CDR3 has 15 residues. The CDR3 reads CASSLGQTHTDTQYF. For the CDR3, the DNA is TGTGCCAGCAGCTTGGGGCAGACCCACACAGATACGCAGTATTTT.

The chain is built from TRBV29-1 and TRBJ2-7; 7 nucleotides align to TRBD1. The CDR3 has 14 residues. Germline CDR1 and CDR2: SQVTM and ANQGSEA. The V segment lost 1 base and the J segment 2 bases; nucleotides outside the gene matches: 5. This CDR3 reads CSVEAGQEPYEQYF. The CDR3 bases are TGCAGCGTTGAAGCAGGACAGGAGCCCTACGAGCAGTACTTC.

The V call is TRBV5-1, the J call TRBJ2-7, with D perhaps TRBD2 (6 bases). Germline CDR1 is SGHRS and CDR2 is YFSETQ. CDR3 size: 19 residues. Trimming removed 0 bases from V and 3 bases from J, with 25 bases in between. In DNA form, the CDR3 reads TGCGCCAGCAGCTTGGCGAATAGCGGAGAAAACAGACAACACTACGAGCAGTACTTC. Its protein product is CASSLANSGENRQHYEQYF. Supplemented by reference TRBV5-1 and TRBJ2-7, the full variable domain reads KAGVTQTPRYLIKTRGQQVTLSCSPISGHRSVSWYQQTPGQGLQFLFEYFSETQRNKGNFPGRFSGRQFSNSRSEMNVSTLELGDSALYLCASSLANSGENRQHYEQYFGPGTRLTVT.

The chain couples TRBV11-2 to TRBJ2-1; 10 bases line up with TRBD2. Per the germline V gene, CDR1 is SGHAT and CDR2 is FQNNGV. J lost 7 bases, V lost 5 bases, and 11 bases had no gene match. The CDR3 covers 16 residues. CDR3 DNA: TGTGCCAGCAGCATGAGAGCGGGAGGGCCAAAAAATGAGCAGTTCTTC. Its translation is CASSMRAGGPKNEQFF.

To note about this clone: Relative to the germline gene, one junction end is altered; a read error may explain this. The V call is TRBV18, the J call TRBJ2-7; tentative D call: TRBD2 (6 bases). The CDR3 has 13 amino acids. Germline CDR1 and CDR2: KGHSH and LQKENI. The CDR3 spells CANSLDYSYEQYF. CDR3 sequence (DNA): TGTGCCAACTCACTGGACTACTCCTACGAGCAGTACTTC.

J is TRBJ2-2 and V is TRBV7-6, with 15 positions matching TRBD2. Germline-derived CDR1 and CDR2 are SGHVS and FNYEAQ. Trimming at V came to 4 bases and at J to 4 bases, leaving 10 bases not matched to a gene. The CDR3 is made up of 19 amino acids. The CDR3 bases are TGTGCCAGCAGCTGGGCCGGGACTAGCGGGAGGCTCGGCACCGGGGAGCTGTTTTTT. Protein: CASSWAGTSGRLGTGELFF.

This chain connects TRBV5-6 to TRBJ2-1, with 7 positions matching TRBD2. Per germline, CDR1 SGHDT and CDR2 YYEEEE. This CDR3 comprises 16 residues. Trimming at V came to 6 bases and at J to 2 bases, leaving 11 bases not matched to a gene. The CDR3 sequence: CASNWEEGGTYNEQFF. The CDR3 nucleotides are TGTGCCAGCAACTGGGAGGAGGGAGGGACCTACAATGAGCAGTTCTTC.

The V call is TRBV7-2, the J call TRBJ2-1, with D unresolved. Between the trimmed V and J ends, which lost 5 bases and 5 bases, there was a span of 7 bases. The V gene's germline CDR1 is SGHTA and CDR2 FQGNSA. The CDR3 runs 12 residues. CDR3 amino acids: CASSLTDNEQFF. The CDR3, as DNA: TGTGCCAGCAGCCTCACAGACAATGAGCAGTTCTTC.

The J gene is TRBJ1-5, the V gene TRBV6-1; 7 bases map to TRBD1. The V segment lost 6 bases and the J segment 0 bases; nucleotides outside the gene matches: 14. The CDR3 length is 18 residues. Germline assignment: CDR1 MNHNS and CDR2 SASEGT. The CDR3 DNA follows: TGTGCCAGCAGCGAATTCAACAGGGGAATTGGTAGCAATCAGCCCCAGCATTTT. Amino acids: CASSEFNRGIGSNQPQHF.

The J gene is TRBJ2-5, the V gene TRBV7-9; no clear D. The CDR3 consists of 14 residues. Trimming left V 3 bases short and J 3 bases short, with 11 bases between. Germline V gene data show CDR1 as SEHNR and CDR2 as FQNEAQ (reference sequence). CDR3 in amino acids: CASSLGAAEETQYF. CDR3 sequence (DNA): TGTGCCAGCAGCTTGGGTGCCGCAGAAGAGACCCAGTACTTC.

This clone was seen once. The rearrangement links TRBV7-9 to TRBJ2-1; no clear D gene. V lost 1 base and J 9 bases, leaving 7 bases between the germline ends. The CDR3 runs to 12 residues. Germline loops: CDR1 SEHNR, CDR2 FQNEAQ (reference sequence). This CDR3 is CASSLGNGEQFF. The CDR3 DNA sequence: TGTGCCAGCAGCTTAGGGAATGGTGAGCAGTTCTTC.

The rearrangement joins TRBV5-1 to TRBJ2-7, with 7 bases that match TRBD2. J was trimmed by 2 bases and V by 0 bases; bases with no gene match: 5. From germline, CDR1 is SGHRS and CDR2 YFSETQ. The CDR3 runs to 15 residues. The CDR3 DNA is TGCGCCAGCAGCTTGGCCGCGACTAGCCCCTACGAGCAGTACTTC. Amino acid sequence: CASSLAATSPYEQYF.

This rearrangement joins TRBV27 to TRBJ2-3; 14 bases are a match to TRBD2. Germline trimming cut 6 bases from V and 2 bases from J; bases unmatched to any gene: 7. This CDR3 contains 17 residues. Germline assignment: CDR1 MNHEY and CDR2 SMNVEV (reference sequence). The CDR3 coding sequence is TGTGCCAGCAGATCCAGGACTAGCGGGAGGTTCACAGATACGCAGTATTTT. Protein product: CASRSRTSGRFTDTQYF.

The rearrangement links TRBV10-3 to TRBJ1-4; no reliable D call. With 4 bases removed from V and 5 bases from J, the gap between germline ends came to 11 bases. Per the germline V gene, CDR1 is ENHRY and CDR2 is SYGVKD. The CDR3 is 14 amino acids. The CDR3 loop reads CAISVLGFNEKLFF. CDR3 coding DNA: TGTGCCATCAGTGTCTTAGGGTTCAATGAAAAACTGTTTTTT.

This chain connects TRBV6-5 to TRBJ2-7, with 11 bases fitting TRBD2. CDR3 length equals 16 residues. From germline, CDR1 is MNHEY and CDR2 SVGAGI. V shed 2 bases and J 1 base; nucleotides not matched to a gene: 4. CDR3 sequence: CASSYTPSGRSYEQYF. The DNA for the CDR3 is TGTGCCAGCAGTTACACCCCTAGCGGGAGGTCCTACGAGCAGTACTTC.

The rearrangement joins TRBV6-6 to TRBJ2-7, with 8 positions matching TRBD2. The length of the CDR3 is 14 residues. In germline, CDR1 is MNHNY, CDR2 SVGAGI (reference sequence). J lost 2 bases, V lost 7 bases, and 7 bases had no gene match. CDR3 nucleotide sequence: TGTGCCAGCAACCGGGGGGGCCACACCTACGAGCAGTACTTC. This sequence encodes CASNRGGHTYEQYF.

This clone was counted once. This chain connects TRBV6-6 to TRBJ1-3; D gene unclear. This CDR3 contains 16 residues. Per germline, CDR1 MNHNY and CDR2 SVGAGI (reference sequence). The V gene lost 6 bases and the J gene lost 0 bases, with 15 bases spanning the gap. The CDR3 DNA reads as TGTGCCAGCAGCCCTAGGACGGGAAGCTCTGGAAACACCATATATTTT. Translating gives CASSPRTGSSGNTIYF.

In its sample, this clone was seen a few times. As DNA, the CDR3 is TGTGCAAGTCGCTTAGTGGTCCAGGGTACGTTACGAAAGGAAAAACTGTTTTTT. It specifies CASRLVVQGTLRKEKLFF. V is TRBV12-2 and J is TRBJ1-4; the table's D call, TRBD1, was not checked against the DNA. TRBV12-2 is classified as a pseudogene. CDR3 size: 18 residues.

This clone was observed once. The genes are TRBV7-9 and TRBJ2-1, with 12 nucleotides matching TRBD2. Looked up from germline, CDR1 is SEHNR and CDR2 is FQNEAQ (reference sequence). The CDR3 covers 17 residues. The ends lost 5 bases at V and 0 bases at J; junction bases unmatched: 5. The CDR3, as DNA: TGTGCCAGCAGCCCGACTAGCGGGGGCCGCTCCTACAATGAGCAGTTCTTC. Translating gives CASSPTSGGRSYNEQFF.

The V gene is TRBV4-3, the J gene TRBJ2-6; D call uncertain. There are 18 residues in the CDR3. V gave up 0 bases and J gave up 0 bases, with 12 bases separating them. Germline CDR1 reads LGHNA; CDR2 reads YSLEER. The CDR3 loop reads CASSQDDWATSGANVLTF. Here the CDR3 DNA reads TGCGCCAGCAGCCAAGATGATTGGGCAACCTCTGGGGCCAACGTCCTGACTTTC.

The chain employs TRBV7-9 and TRBJ2-7, with TRBD1 matching 9 bases. There are 14 residues in the CDR3. V trimming: 5 bases; J trimming: 3 bases; junction bases outside the gene matches: 5. Germline CDR1 reads SEHNR; CDR2 reads FQNEAQ (reference sequence). The CDR3 DNA is TGTGCCAGCAGCGTCAAGGGACAGGGCTACGAGCAGTACTTC. Translation gives CASSVKGQGYEQYF.

This chain joins TRBV2 and TRBJ2-7; D gene ambiguous. V lost 1 base, J lost 0 bases, and 7 bases lay in between. Germline V gene data show CDR1 as SNHLY and CDR2 as FYNNEI. This CDR3 has 14 amino acids. Here the CDR3 reads CASSEGSRSYEQYF. In DNA, the CDR3 is TGTGCCAGCAGTGAAGGCTCTCGCTCCTACGAGCAGTACTTC.

As DNA, the CDR3 is TGTGCCAGCAGTTTTATTAGGGTTAGACAGCCCCAGCATTTT. It specifies CASSFIRVRQPQHF. The chain is built from TRBV28 and TRBJ1-5; D is ambiguous. V was cut by 3 bases and J by 7 bases, with 13 bases left in between. Looked up from germline, CDR1 is MDHEN and CDR2 is SYDVKM. The CDR3 spans 14 residues.

The V gene is TRBV30, the J gene TRBJ2-7; tentative D call: TRBD2 (5 bases). The CDR3 contains 14 residues. Germline V gene lookup returns CDR1 GTSNPN and CDR2 SVGIG (reference sequence). Trimming left V 3 bases short and J 4 bases short, with 16 bases between. The CDR3 spells CAWSRAVGLYEQYF. As DNA, the CDR3 is TGTGCCTGGAGCAGAGCGGTGGGCCTATACGAGCAGTACTTC.

The chain is built from TRBV4-2 and TRBJ2-1; 10 bases are shared with TRBD2. Germline V gene lookup returns CDR1 LGHNA and CDR2 YNFKEQ. J gave up 6 bases and V 3 bases, and 8 bases lay outside the gene matches. CDR3 length: 16 residues. This CDR3 is CASSHLVAGGINEQFF. Written as DNA, the CDR3 is TGTGCCAGCAGCCATTTGGTAGCGGGAGGTATCAATGAGCAGTTCTTC.

The rearrangement links TRBV28 to TRBJ2-5; weak D call: TRBD1 (5 bases). From germline, CDR1 is MDHEN and CDR2 SYDVKM. The CDR3 totals 13 residues. The V end lost 8 bases, the J end lost 0 bases, and 10 bases lay between the germline ends. As DNA, the CDR3 is TGTGCCAGCTCGTCAGGGAACCAAGAGACCCAGTACTTC. Its protein is CASSSGNQETQYF.

V usage is TRBV5-3 and J usage is TRBJ2-5; TRBD1 matches at 7 bases. TRBV5-3 is assigned to the ORF class and has an uncertain function. Trimming took 4 bases from V and 1 from J; bases not matched to a gene: 4. This CDR3 contains 14 residues. DNA of the CDR3: TGTGCCAGAAGCAGCCGGGACAGCCAAGAGACCCAGTACTTC. Encoded protein: CARSSRDSQETQYF.

V and J are TRBV18 and TRBJ2-1; 9 nucleotides align to TRBD2. The V segment lost 3 bases and the J segment 3 bases; nucleotides outside the gene matches: 9. The germline V gene encodes CDR1 KGHSH and CDR2 LQKENI. The CDR3 has 17 residues. The CDR3, as DNA: TGTGCCAGCTCACCTTCCCAGGGAGCGGGAGGCTACAATGAGCAGTTCTTC. Protein: CASSPSQGAGGYNEQFF.

This clone was detected only a few times. V is TRBV30 and J is TRBJ1-5; 8 bases are shared with TRBD1. Germline loops: CDR1 GTSNPN, CDR2 SVGIG (reference sequence). This CDR3 is 15 amino acids long. V gave up 2 bases and J gave up 3 bases; unmatched junction bases: 6. CDR3 region: CAWSSGGEINQPQHF. The CDR3 DNA reads as TGTGCCTGGAGTTCAGGGGGCGAAATCAATCAGCCCCAGCATTTT.

A note on this clone: This CDR3 is also generated by other DNA sequences in the sample. The V call is TRBV28, the J call TRBJ2-7, with 11 bases fitting TRBD2. Germline values: CDR1 MDHEN, CDR2 SYDVKM. Germline trimming cut 8 bases from V and 3 bases from J; bases unmatched to any gene: 6. The CDR3 extends over 14 amino acids. The CDR3 nucleotides are TGTGCCAGCCGTGGACTAGCGGGCTTCTACGAGCAGTACTTC. It translates to CASRGLAGFYEQYF.